Shown below are 20 T cell receptor beta chains from a single sample sequenced in a study of resident and recirculating memory T cells in vitiligo. Repertoires were generated with immunoSEQ multiplex PCR, while TCRdb's copy carries only in-frame clones and drops some. The sample carries tens of thousands of clones, approximately 90% recorded once. Sequencing was done on a sample of blood. The receptors stem from a male donor with vitiligo.

The chain combines TRBV27 with TRBJ1-4, with D unresolved. This CDR3 has 15 amino acids. Germline CDR1 reads MNHEY; CDR2 reads SMNVEV (reference sequence). V lost 7 bases, J lost 5 bases, and 17 bases lay in between. CDR3 DNA sequence: TGTGCCAGCAAACCCAATCACAGACGGAATGAAAAACTGTTTTTT. Its protein product is CASKPNHRRNEKLFF. The full variable domain, its missing parts supplied by reference TRBV27 and TRBJ1-4, is EAQVTQNPRYLITVTGKKLTVTCSQNMNHEYMSWYRQDPGLGLRQIYYSMNVEVTDKGDVPEGYKVSRKEKRNFPLILESPSPNQTSLYFCASKPNHRRNEKLFFGSGTQLSVL.

The chain links TRBV28 to TRBJ1-1, with D tentatively TRBD1 (6 bases). The germline gives CDR1 MDHEN, CDR2 SYDVKM. This CDR3 comprises 13 residues. V dropped 8 bases and J dropped 6 bases, with 16 bases sitting between them. The CDR3 sequence: CASSNRDPAEAFF. CDR3 in DNA: TGTGCCAGCTCTAACAGGGATCCGGCTGAAGCTTTCTTT.

This clone was found a few times. This chain links TRBV6-1 with TRBJ1-3; D perhaps matches TRBD1 (5 bases). Germline V gives CDR1 MNHNS, CDR2 SASEGT. With 7 bases removed from V and 0 bases from J, the gap between germline ends came to 13 bases. The length of the CDR3 is 15 residues. CDR3 DNA: TGTGCCAGCACACCACAGGAGCCCTCTGGAAACACCATATATTTT. Translation gives CASTPQEPSGNTIYF.

The rearrangement links TRBV2 to TRBJ2-7; 7 nucleotides match TRBD1. Germline V CDR1 and CDR2: SNHLY, FYNNEI. V lost 6 bases, J lost 0 bases, and 8 bases stayed unmatched. CDR3 length equals 15 residues. The CDR3 reads CASRWDRNPSYEQYF. The CDR3 nucleotides read TGTGCCAGCAGATGGGACAGAAATCCCTCCTACGAGCAGTACTTC. The full variable domain, completed using reference TRBV2 and TRBJ2-7, is EPEVTQTPSHQVTQMGQEVILRCVPISNHLYFYWYRQILGQKVEFLVSFYNNEISEKSEIFDDQFSVERPDGSNFTLKIRSTKLEDSAMYFCASRWDRNPSYEQYFGPGTRLTVT.

The chain couples TRBV19 to TRBJ2-1; 7 bases are a match to TRBD2. The CDR3 sequence is 14 residues long. Per germline, CDR1 LNHDA and CDR2 SQIVND (reference sequence). With V trimmed by 6 bases and J by 9 bases, 11 bases remained unmatched. The CDR3, as DNA: TGTGCCAGTAGCTTCATGGCGGGAGCGGGTGAGCAGTTCTTC. Its translation: CASSFMAGAGEQFF. Full variable domain (outside the CDR3, taken from reference TRBV19 and TRBJ2-1): DGGITQSPKYLFRKEGQNVTLSCEQNLNHDAMYWYRQDPGQGLRLIYYSQIVNDFQKGDIAEGYSVSREKKESFPLTVTSAQKNPTAFYLCASSFMAGAGEQFFGPGTRLTVL.

This rearrangement joins TRBV4-1 to TRBJ1-1; TRBD1 aligns across 7 bases. This CDR3 has 17 residues. Per germline, CDR1 MGHRA and CDR2 YSYEKL. V was pared by 1 base and J by 2 bases, with 10 bases of the junction left unmatched. Here the CDR3 reads CASSQAGGGPRNTEAFF. In DNA form, the CDR3 reads TGCGCCAGCAGCCAAGCAGGGGGTGGTCCTCGCAACACTGAAGCTTTCTTT.

The chain employs TRBV11-2 and TRBJ1-3; a weak D match, TRBD1 (5 bases). Germline values: CDR1 SGHAT, CDR2 FQNNGV. The CDR3 is 18 residues long. V was cut by 1 base and J by 7 bases, with 23 bases left in between. The CDR3 is CASSLVPRPGGMRNTIYF. The CDR3 DNA reads TGTGCCAGCAGCTTAGTCCCCCGGCCCGGGGGAATGCGGAACACCATATATTTT. The full variable domain, rest sourced from reference TRBV11-2 and TRBJ1-3, is EAGVAQSPRYKIIEKRQSVAFWCNPISGHATLYWYQQILGQGPKLLIQFQNNGVVDDSQLPKDRFSAERLKGVDSTLKIQPAKLEDSAVYLCASSLVPRPGGMRNTIYFGEGSWLTVV.

This clone was counted once. The chain joins TRBV6-6 to TRBJ2-1, with D maybe TRBD2 (5 bases). Trimming stripped 4 bases from V and 10 bases from J, with 17 bases between. CDR3 length: 14 amino acids. Germline values: CDR1 MNHNY, CDR2 SVGAGI (reference sequence). This CDR3 reads CASSSPNESGEQFF. CDR3 bases: TGTGCCAGCAGTTCCCCCAACGAATCGGGGGAGCAGTTCTTC.

V and J are TRBV6-1 and TRBJ1-5; 7 bases are a match to TRBD1. With V trimmed by 1 base and J by 0 bases, 12 bases remained unmatched. The CDR3 covers 19 residues. The germline gives CDR1 MNHNS, CDR2 SASEGT. CDR3 in DNA: TGTGCCAGCAGTGAAGTTGGGACAGAATTAGGCATTAGCAATCAGCCCCAGCATTTT. This sequence encodes CASSEVGTELGISNQPQHF.

This chain joins TRBV2 and TRBJ2-3; perhaps TRBD1 as D (5 bases). V was trimmed by 3 bases and J by 6 bases, leaving 16 bases between them. Germline CDR1 SNHLY, CDR2 FYNNEI. The CDR3 contains 15 residues. CDR3 loop: CASSDSGAIWDTQYF. The CDR3 bases are TGTGCCAGCAGTGATTCTGGGGCCATTTGGGATACGCAGTATTTT.

The gene calls are TRBV6-5 and TRBJ2-5; TRBD2 aligns across 14 bases. Germline values: CDR1 MNHEY, CDR2 SVGAGI. V lost 8 bases to trimming and J lost 6 bases; unmatched junction nucleotides: 5. The CDR3 spans 14 residues. The CDR3 region has the DNA TGTGCCAGCCTCGGACTAGCGGGAGGCCAGACCCAGTACTTC. Encoded protein: CASLGLAGGQTQYF.

This chain uses TRBV7-7 with TRBJ2-7; D may be TRBD2 (6 bases). The length of the CDR3 is 15 residues. V was cut by 1 base and J by 4 bases, with 14 bases left in between. CDR1 and CDR2 from the germline V gene are SSHAT and FNYEAQ (reference sequence). For the CDR3, the DNA is TGTGCCAGCAGCTTAGAGGCTGGCGGGATGTACGAGCAGTACTTC. Translated, it gives CASSLEAGGMYEQYF.

V is TRBV19 and J is TRBJ2-7; 8 bases align to TRBD1. V was clipped by 5 bases and J by 3 bases; unmatched bases: 6. Looked up from germline, CDR1 is LNHDA and CDR2 is SQIVND (reference sequence). This CDR3 is 14 amino acids long. CDR3 residues: CASSSGTGLYEQYF. The CDR3 nucleotides read TGTGCCAGTAGTTCCGGGACAGGCCTCTACGAGCAGTACTTC. Full variable domain (rest looked up from reference TRBV19 and TRBJ2-7): DGGITQSPKYLFRKEGQNVTLSCEQNLNHDAMYWYRQDPGQGLRLIYYSQIVNDFQKGDIAEGYSVSREKKESFPLTVTSAQKNPTAFYLCASSSGTGLYEQYFGPGTRLTVT.

The chain carries TRBV13 and TRBJ1-1; D gene ambiguous. V shed 3 bases and J shed 3 bases, with 5 bases lying between them. CDR3 length: 12 amino acids. Germline values: CDR1 PRHDT, CDR2 FYEKMQ (reference sequence). CDR3 sequence: CASSFPYTEAFF. The CDR3 DNA reads as TGTGCCAGCAGCTTTCCATACACTGAAGCTTTCTTT. Looking up the rest from reference TRBV13 and TRBJ1-1 gives the full variable domain: AAGVIQSPRHLIKEKRETATLKCYPIPRHDTVYWYQQGPGQDPQFLISFYEKMQSDKGSIPDRFSAQQFSDYHSELNMSSLELGDSALYFCASSFPYTEAFFGQGTRLTVV.

V and J are TRBV6-1 and TRBJ1-5; D remains ambiguous. The CDR3 runs to 12 residues. Looked up from germline, CDR1 is MNHNS and CDR2 is SASEGT. With 3 bases removed from V and 9 bases from J, the gap between germline ends came to 9 bases. CDR3 in DNA: TGTGCCAGCAGTGAGCACTCTTGGCCCCAGCATTTT. Its protein product is CASSEHSWPQHF.

The J gene is TRBJ2-7, the V gene TRBV5-5; D might be TRBD1 (6 bases). Per the germline V gene, CDR1 is SGHKS and CDR2 is YYEKEE (reference sequence). The CDR3 length is 15 residues. V lost 7 bases and J lost 3, with 20 bases in between. The CDR3 nucleotides read TGTGCCAGCGGTAGGGGGTCTGGGGGTTACTACGAGCAGTACTTC. This gives the protein CASGRGSGGYYEQYF.

The V gene is TRBV11-3, the J gene TRBJ2-5, with D tentatively TRBD2 (6 bases). V lost 5 bases and J 6 bases, leaving 16 bases between the germline ends. This CDR3 contains 14 residues. The germline CDR1 and CDR2 sequences are SGHNT and YENEEA. The CDR3 nucleotides are TGTGCCAGCAGCCCCTCCTCGGCGGGACAGACCCAGTACTTC. Translated: CASSPSSAGQTQYF.

The chain links TRBV6-5 to TRBJ1-1; weak D call: TRBD1 (5 bases). CDR3 length equals 16 residues. Per the germline V gene, CDR1 is MNHEY and CDR2 is SVGAGI. V dropped 4 bases and J dropped 2 bases, with 17 bases sitting between them. The CDR3 reads CASSSTRYGANTEAFF. The DNA for the CDR3 is TGTGCCAGCAGTTCTACGCGGTATGGGGCTAACACTGAAGCTTTCTTT.

The chain couples TRBV7-3 to TRBJ1-1, with 7 bases aligning to TRBD1. The CDR3 sequence is 15 residues long. V was pared by 5 bases and J by 3 bases, with 9 bases of the junction left unmatched. Germline V lookup: CDR1 SGHTA, CDR2 FQGTGA. In DNA, the CDR3 is TGTGCCAGCAGCCGACAGGGTTTCGGGGACACTGAAGCTTTCTTT. Its protein product is CASSRQGFGDTEAFF.

This clone was picked up one time. The chain joins TRBV28 to TRBJ2-7; no firm D call. Looked up from germline, CDR1 is MDHEN and CDR2 is SYDVKM. CDR3 length equals 13 residues. Trimming removed 4 bases from V and 7 bases from J, with 14 bases in between. The CDR3 bases are TGTGCCAGCAGTTCCCCCGCGATGGAGGAGCAGTACTTC. Amino acid sequence: CASSSPAMEEQYF.